These T cell receptor beta chains were read from a single sample in a study of T cell repertoires in cytomegalovirus infection. TCRdb re-derived calls from the reads in MiXCR, one entry per CDR3 protein. The sample has about a million distinct CDR3 sequences; roughly 30% are singletons. Their antigens are not known. The material sequenced was cultured CD8+ T cells from PBMCs, taken from culture after CMV antigen stimulation. These receptors were taken from a human donor in good health (CMV status not recorded). Some clones in this sample may be carry-over from other donors' samples. The CDR3 runs from the conserved cysteine through the conserved F or W. Fields, in order: CDR3 length, clone size, J gene, D gene, V gene, CDR3 protein, CDR3 DNA. A D gene is named only where the DNA matches it firmly. A row's size may be missing; if present it is once, few, many or a size class.

CDR3 length: 18
clone size: -
J gene: TRBJ2-2
D gene: -
V gene: TRBV6-5
CDR3 protein: CASSYSVQGRQDTGELFF
CDR3 DNA: TGTGCCAGCAGTTACTCGGTACAGGGTCGGCAGGACACCGGGGAGCTGTTTTTT

CDR3 length: 15
clone size: few
J gene: TRBJ2-1
D gene: TRBD2
V gene: TRBV24-1
CDR3 protein: CATSEGTSRWNEQFF
CDR3 DNA: TGTGCCACCAGTGAAGGGACTAGTCGGTGGAATGAGCAGTTCTTC

CDR3 length: 14
clone size: -
J gene: TRBJ2-5
D gene: TRBD2
V gene: TRBV6-2/TRBV6-3
CDR3 protein: CASREGLGIETQYF
CDR3 DNA: TGTGCCAGCAGAGAGGGACTAGGGATCGAGACCCAGTACTTC

CDR3 length: 14
clone size: few
J gene: TRBJ1-2
D gene: -
V gene: TRBV24-1
CDR3 protein: CATSDAPDANGYTF
CDR3 DNA: TGTGCCACCAGTGATGCACCCGACGCGAATGGCTACACCTTC

CDR3 length: 15
clone size: few
J gene: TRBJ1-2
D gene: -
V gene: TRBV7-2
CDR3 protein: CASIGGWGANYGYTF
CDR3 DNA: TGTGCCAGCATCGGGGGGTGGGGGGCGAACTATGGCTACACCTTC

CDR3 length: 13
clone size: -
J gene: TRBJ2-5
D gene: TRBD1
V gene: TRBV12-3/TRBV12-4
CDR3 protein: CASSNRGLETQYF
CDR3 DNA: TGTGCCAGCAGCAACAGGGGGCTAGAGACCCAGTACTTC

CDR3 length: 15
clone size: -
J gene: TRBJ1-4
D gene: -
V gene: TRBV27
CDR3 protein: CASSLSWGSGEKLFF
CDR3 DNA: TGTGCCAGCAGTTTATCGTGGGGCTCTGGGGAAAAACTGTTTTTT

CDR3 length: 13
clone size: -
J gene: TRBJ1-5
D gene: -
V gene: TRBV19
CDR3 protein: CATSWGSNQPQHF
CDR3 DNA: TGTGCCACCTCGTGGGGGAGCAATCAGCCCCAGCATTTT

CDR3 length: 15
clone size: many
J gene: TRBJ2-1
D gene: TRBD1
V gene: TRBV7-2
CDR3 protein: CASSFGTGLYNEQFF
CDR3 DNA: TGTGCCAGCAGCTTCGGGACAGGGCTGTACAATGAGCAGTTCTTC

CDR3 length: 14
clone size: -
J gene: TRBJ1-5
D gene: -
V gene: TRBV27
CDR3 protein: CASSPQSSDQPQHF
CDR3 DNA: TGTGCCAGCAGTCCACAATCTAGCGATCAGCCCCAGCATTTT

CDR3 length: 15
clone size: many
J gene: TRBJ2-2
D gene: TRBD1
V gene: TRBV7-8
CDR3 protein: CASSPRGGHTGELFF
CDR3 DNA: TGTGCCAGCAGTCCTAGAGGGGGCCACACCGGGGAGCTGTTTTTT

CDR3 length: 13
clone size: few
J gene: TRBJ1-1
D gene: -
V gene: TRBV4-1
CDR3 protein: CASSQGQGPEAFF
CDR3 DNA: TGCGCCAGCAGCCAAGGTCAGGGGCCTGAAGCTTTCTTT

CDR3 length: 16
clone size: once
J gene: TRBJ1-4
D gene: -
V gene: TRBV19
CDR3 protein: CASSKTGYATNEKLFF
CDR3 DNA: TGTGCCAGTAGTAAGACAGGATACGCAACTAATGAAAAACTGTTTTTT

CDR3 length: 14
clone size: many
J gene: TRBJ1-2
D gene: TRBD1
V gene: TRBV7-6
CDR3 protein: CASSPGTGDYGYTF
CDR3 DNA: TGTGCCAGCAGCCCCGGGACAGGGGACTATGGCTACACCTTC

CDR3 length: 14
clone size: -
J gene: TRBJ2-1
D gene: -
V gene: TRBV6-2/TRBV6-3
CDR3 protein: CASSYYGGQNEQFF
CDR3 DNA: TGTGCCAGCAGTTATTACGGGGGGCAGAATGAGCAGTTCTTC

CDR3 length: 16
clone size: -
J gene: TRBJ1-6
D gene: -
V gene: TRBV14
CDR3 protein: CASSQEGVGYNSPLHF
CDR3 DNA: TGTGCCAGCAGCCAAGAAGGGGTTGGCTATAATTCACCCCTCCACTTT

CDR3 length: 16
clone size: -
J gene: TRBJ2-1
D gene: TRBD2
V gene: TRBV7-9
CDR3 protein: CASSFEASGGNNEQFF
CDR3 DNA: TGTGCCAGCAGCTTTGAGGCTAGCGGGGGGAACAATGAGCAGTTCTTC

CDR3 length: 14
clone size: many
J gene: TRBJ2-1
D gene: -
V gene: TRBV12-3/TRBV12-4
CDR3 protein: CASSFFREGNEQFF
CDR3 DNA: TGTGCCAGCAGTTTCTTCAGGGAAGGCAATGAGCAGTTCTTC

CDR3 length: 19
clone size: -
J gene: TRBJ2-2
D gene: -
V gene: TRBV7-6
CDR3 protein: CASSQPFHYDRGQEWELFF
CDR3 DNA: TGTGCCAGCAGCCAACCGTTCCACTACGACCGGGGACAAGAGTGGGAGCTGTTTTTT

CDR3 length: 14
clone size: few
J gene: TRBJ2-5
D gene: -
V gene: TRBV14
CDR3 protein: CASAPRTVQETQYF
CDR3 DNA: TGTGCCAGCGCTCCTCGGACAGTTCAAGAGACCCAGTACTTC

CDR3 length: 11
clone size: -
J gene: TRBJ2-7
D gene: -
V gene: TRBV29-1
CDR3 protein: CSVGETYEQYF
CDR3 DNA: TGCAGCGTTGGGGAAACCTACGAGCAGTACTTC

CDR3 length: 17
clone size: -
J gene: TRBJ1-2
D gene: TRBD1
V gene: TRBV27
CDR3 protein: CASSLNGDRGRTYGYTF
CDR3 DNA: TGTGCCAGCAGTTTAAACGGGGACAGGGGACGAACGTATGGCTACACCTTC

CDR3 length: 15
clone size: -
J gene: TRBJ2-3
D gene: -
V gene: TRBV7-6
CDR3 protein: CASSLAGGAADTQYF
CDR3 DNA: TGTGCCAGCAGCTTAGCGGGGGGGGCCGCAGATACGCAGTATTTT

CDR3 length: 13
clone size: -
J gene: TRBJ2-3
D gene: -
V gene: TRBV28
CDR3 protein: CATSPRATDTQYF
CDR3 DNA: TGTGCCACGTCCCCCCGGGCCACAGATACGCAGTATTTT

CDR3 length: 13
clone size: -
J gene: TRBJ1-1
D gene: -
V gene: TRBV10-3
CDR3 protein: CAISPLEDTEAFF
CDR3 DNA: TGTGCCATCAGTCCCTTGGAGGACACTGAAGCTTTCTTT

CDR3 length: 17
clone size: -
J gene: TRBJ2-3
D gene: TRBD2
V gene: TRBV27
CDR3 protein: CASSSNFAGGSTDTQYF
CDR3 DNA: TGTGCCAGCAGTTCCAATTTTGCGGGGGGGAGCACAGATACGCAGTATTTT

CDR3 length: 15
clone size: -
J gene: TRBJ2-7
D gene: TRBD1
V gene: TRBV7-6
CDR3 protein: CASSWPGTGEYEQYF
CDR3 DNA: TGTGCCAGCAGCTGGCCCGGGACAGGGGAGTACGAGCAGTACTTC

CDR3 length: 14
clone size: -
J gene: TRBJ2-1
D gene: -
V gene: TRBV7-2
CDR3 protein: CASSVIQTYNEQFF
CDR3 DNA: TGTGCCAGCAGCGTAATCCAAACCTACAATGAGCAGTTCTTC

CDR3 length: 13
clone size: few
J gene: TRBJ2-2
D gene: -
V gene: TRBV20-1
CDR3 protein: CSASAHFTGELFF
CDR3 DNA: TGCAGTGCTAGCGCTCATTTCACCGGGGAGCTGTTTTTT

CDR3 length: 16
clone size: few
J gene: TRBJ1-3
D gene: -
V gene: TRBV11-2
CDR3 protein: CASSFGTVPTGNTIYF
CDR3 DNA: TGTGCCAGCAGCTTCGGTACAGTACCCACTGGAAACACCATATATTTT

CDR3 length: 13
clone size: -
J gene: TRBJ1-1
D gene: -
V gene: TRBV7-8
CDR3 protein: CASSHPDGSEAFF
CDR3 DNA: TGTGCCAGCAGCCATCCGGACGGTTCTGAAGCTTTCTTT

CDR3 length: 14
clone size: -
J gene: TRBJ1-1
D gene: -
V gene: TRBV27
CDR3 protein: CASSSTGTNTEAFF
CDR3 DNA: TGTGCCAGCAGTTCAACAGGGACGAACACTGAAGCTTTCTTT

CDR3 length: 14
clone size: -
J gene: TRBJ2-5
D gene: TRBD2
V gene: TRBV3-1
CDR3 protein: CASRLAGGVETQYF
CDR3 DNA: TGTGCCAGCAGGCTAGCGGGGGGTGTGGAGACCCAGTACTTC

CDR3 length: 12
clone size: -
J gene: TRBJ2-1
D gene: -
V gene: TRBV29-1
CDR3 protein: CSVGNLGNEQFF
CDR3 DNA: TGCAGCGTTGGAAACCTGGGAAATGAGCAGTTCTTC

CDR3 length: 12
clone size: -
J gene: TRBJ2-7
D gene: -
V gene: TRBV12-3/TRBV12-4
CDR3 protein: CASSLRAVEQYF
CDR3 DNA: TGTGCCAGCAGTTTAAGGGCAGTCGAGCAGTACTTC